A selection of T cell receptor beta chains follows, all from one sample in a study of blood T cell repertoires in COVID-19. The assay was immunoSEQ multiplex PCR, and TCRdb's table has in-frame clones only and misses some. Seen here are roughly 300,000 clones, approximately 84% observed once, and the top ten hold over 1.1%. Material: peripheral blood. These receptors originate from a human donor with COVID-19, enrolled during active disease. The donor label of this sample is uncertain. Both conserved end residues are part of each CDR3. A D gene is named only where the DNA matches it firmly. The size field is filled for only some rows; it gives once, few, many or a size class.

- 16 TRBJ2-3 TRBD2 TRBV5-1 TGCGCCAGCAGCTTGGCCGTAGCGGGAGTGACAGATACGCAGTATTTT CASSLAVAGVTDTQYF
once 14 TRBJ1-1 TRBD1 TRBV28 TGTGCCAGCAGCCTTTCCAGGGGGCAGGCTGAAGCTTTCTTT CASSLSRGQAEAFF
- 17 TRBJ2-2 - TRBV6-2/TRBV6-3 TGTGCCAGCAGTTACGAACTTGGGATGCCCGGGGTAAGGGAGCTGTTTTTT CASSYELGMPGVRELFF
- 16 TRBJ1-1 - TRBV11-2 TGTGCCAGCAGCGCCCAGGTTCGGCAGGGTAGTACTGAAGCTTTCTTT CASSAQVRQGSTEAFF
- 18 TRBJ1-5 - TRBV5-8 TGTGCCAGCAGCTTGCACCGGGGAGGGGGATATAGCAATCAGCCCCAGCATTTT CASSLHRGGGYSNQPQHF
- 13 TRBJ2-1 - TRBV28 TGTGCCAGCAGTTTACTCAGGGACAATGAGCAGTTCTTC CASSLLRDNEQFF
- 18 TRBJ1-3 - TRBV5-1 TGCGCCAGCAGCTTGGCAGGGATGTCAGGTCCCTCTGGAAACACCATATATTTT CASSLAGMSGPSGNTIYF
once 13 TRBJ1-1 TRBD1 TRBV19 TGTGCCAGTAGCCTACAGGGGGCGACTGAAGCTTTCTTT CASSLQGATEAFF
- 15 TRBJ1-3 - TRBV5-1 TGCGCCAGCAGCTTGGCTGCAGGGTGGCGAAACACCATATATTTT CASSLAAGWRNTIYF
- 15 TRBJ2-7 TRBD2 TRBV30 TGTGCCTGGAGTGTTGGGACTAGCGGCTCCTACGAGCAGTACTTC CAWSVGTSGSYEQYF
- 12 TRBJ2-5 - TRBV12-3/TRBV12-4 TGTGCCAGCAGTTTAAGGGGAGAGACCCAGTACTTC CASSLRGETQYF
- 11 TRBJ1-1 - TRBV2 TGTGCCAGCAAGAGGGGGGGAGAAGCTTTCTTT CASKRGGEAFF
once 14 TRBJ2-2 - TRBV9 TGTGCCAGCAGCGTAGGAGAGTGGTCCGGGGAGCTGTTTTTT CASSVGEWSGELFF
few 15 TRBJ2-7 - TRBV6-5 TGTGCCAGCAGTCCGCGGACAGGCCGGGGGTACGAGCAGTACTTC CASSPRTGRGYEQYF
- 15 TRBJ2-7 TRBD1 TRBV6-5 TGTGCCAGCAGTTACAATTTTGAGGGGGCGTACGAGCAGTACTTC CASSYNFEGAYEQYF
- 15 TRBJ2-3 - TRBV19 TGTGCCAGTAGTCCCTACCGGAGCGACACAGATACGCAGTATTTT CASSPYRSDTDTQYF
- 13 TRBJ2-7 - TRBV7-8 TGTGCCAGCAGCTTAAACAGGCAGGGCGAGCAGTACTTC CASSLNRQGEQYF
- 15 TRBJ2-1 TRBD2 TRBV2 TGTGCCAGCAGGGTGGGACTAGCGGGAGTAAGTGAGCAGTTCTTC CASRVGLAGVSEQFF
- 17 TRBJ1-4 TRBD1 TRBV4-3 TGCGCCAGCAGCCAAGGGGCCCGGACAGGATTATATGAAAAACTGTTTTTT CASSQGARTGLYEKLFF
- 15 TRBJ1-1 - TRBV4-3 TGCGCCAGCAGCCAAGATTCGTCAGGGATTTTTGAAGCTTTCTTT CASSQDSSGIFEAFF
- 15 TRBJ1-2 TRBD1 TRBV9 TGTGCCAGCAGCGACGGGACAGGACTGTCCTATGGCTACACCTTC CASSDGTGLSYGYTF
- 15 TRBJ2-7 TRBD2 TRBV28 TGTGCCAGCACCTCCTTAGCGGGACGGGGGTTCGAGCAGTACTTC CASTSLAGRGFEQYF
few 14 TRBJ1-2 - TRBV7-2 TGTGCCAGCAGCTTAGTGCAGATTAACTATGGCTACACCTTC CASSLVQINYGYTF